This passage covers 23 T cell receptor beta chains from one sample sequenced in a study of persistence of HIV-infected CD4 T cells (dated by TCRdb to about 2020). These TCRs' antigens remain unknown. The immunoSEQ hsTCRB assay version 4 in survey mode was used to sequence TCRbeta repertoires from genomic DNA. TCRdb took over this immuneACCESS table, retaining in-frame rearrangements with V and J assigned. Such tables are incomplete; in checked studies, under half of the missing clones stem from an unresolved V gene, and the remainder is unexplained. The sample yields 40,000 to 55,000 clones; about 80% were counted once. 3% of the sample lies in the top ten. The treatment or condition label of this sample denotes: suppressive antiretroviral therapy. Cells were stimulated with lysates of CMV-infected fibroblasts at roughly 11 ug/mL. Memory CD4+ T cells that did not respond, being CD40L-negative, CD69-negative and CD45RO-high, were sorted as memory populations depleted of antigen-responding cells.

The source was CD4+ T cells sorted from PBMCs after approximately 19-hour stimulation, collected from a patient who received antiretroviral therapy. This sample's cell subset or site label indicates: CD40L-CD69- CD45RO-high memory CD4 T cells not responding to CMV lysate. The receptors come from an adult man with HIV who was CMV-seropositive.

The genes are TRBV5-1 and TRBJ1-3; the D is unclear. The CDR3 is 15 residues long. In germline, CDR1 is SGHRS, CDR2 YFSETQ. Trimming left V 4 bases short and J 4 bases short, with 15 bases between. CDR3 DNA sequence: TGCGCCAGCAGCGTGGACGGGCAGTCGGGAAACACCATATATTTT. Its translation is CASSVDGQSGNTIYF.

The chain joins TRBV27 to TRBJ1-1; 7 bases agree with TRBD1. This CDR3 region has 15 residues. J gave up 0 bases and V 5 bases, and 6 bases lay outside the gene matches. Germline CDR1 MNHEY, CDR2 SMNVEV (reference sequence). CDR3 residues: CASSDRERMNTEAFF. CDR3 nucleotides: TGTGCCAGCAGTGACAGGGAACGTATGAACACTGAAGCTTTCTTT.

This chain connects TRBV7-2 to TRBJ1-5, with a possible D match to TRBD1 (6 bases). V lost 1 base and J lost 1, with 20 bases in between. CDR1 is SGHTA, CDR2 FQGNSA, per germline. CDR3 length: 19 residues. CDR3: CASSLGGYREGISNQPQHF. In nucleotides, the CDR3 is TGTGCCAGCAGCTTAGGTGGCTACAGGGAAGGCATAAGCAATCAGCCCCAGCATTTT. Drawing the rest from reference TRBV7-2 and TRBJ1-5, the complete variable domain is GAGVSQSPSNKVTEKGKDVELRCDPISGHTALYWYRQSLGQGLEFLIYFQGNSAPDKSGLPSDRFSAERTGGSVSTLTIQRTQQEDSAVYLCASSLGGYREGISNQPQHFGDGTRLSIL.

V and J are TRBV3-1 (or the pseudogene TRBV3-2) and TRBJ1-3; 8 bases are shared with TRBD1. The CDR3 spans 16 residues. With V trimmed by 5 bases and J by 3 bases, 9 bases remained unmatched. In germline, CDR1 is LGHDT, CDR2 YNNKEL (reference sequence). The CDR3 DNA follows: TGTGCCAGCAGCGAGGAACAGGGGGGTTATGGAAACACCATATATTTT. Its translation: CASSEEQGGYGNTIYF.

This clone appeared a single time. The J gene is TRBJ2-7, the V gene TRBV2; 7 nucleotides match TRBD1. Germline CDR1 is SNHLY and CDR2 is FYNNEI. The junction had 3 bases not matched to a gene; V was cut back by 4 bases and J by 3 bases. The CDR3 extends over 13 amino acids. The CDR3 reads CASSGGTVYEQYF. DNA of the CDR3: TGTGCCAGCAGTGGAGGGACAGTCTACGAGCAGTACTTC.

The table lists this clone with a few counts. The chain uses TRBV30 and TRBJ1-5, with TRBD1 matching 7 bases. The CDR3 covers 14 residues. From germline, CDR1 is GTSNPN and CDR2 SVGIG (reference sequence). V was pared by 4 bases and J by 4 bases, with 7 bases of the junction left unmatched. CDR3 DNA sequence: TGTGCCTGGACCGGGACAGACACTAATCAGCCCCAGCATTTT. It encodes CAWTGTDTNQPQHF.

A few counts support this clone. V and J are TRBV7-9 and TRBJ1-1, with a tentative D call TRBD1 (5 bases). Germline-derived CDR1 and CDR2 are SEHNR and FQNEAQ (reference sequence). This CDR3 contains 13 residues. With 2 bases removed from V and 3 bases from J, the gap between germline ends came to 7 bases. The CDR3 spells CASSLIQDTEAFF. The CDR3, as DNA: TGTGCCAGCAGCTTAATACAGGACACTGAAGCTTTCTTT.

This clone was seen only a few times. V is TRBV10-3 and J is TRBJ1-1; tentative D call: TRBD1 (5 bases). The V gene's germline CDR1 is ENHRY and CDR2 SYGVKD. The length of the CDR3 is 16 residues. V was cut by 3 bases and J by 4 bases, with 18 bases left in between. In DNA, the CDR3 is TGTGCCATCAGTGATCCCCGAGGGGAATCGGGCACTGAAGCTTTCTTT. The encoded protein is CAISDPRGESGTEAFF.

The chain joins TRBV20-1 to TRBJ2-5, with D perhaps matching TRBD2 (5 bases). V lost 6 bases to trimming and J lost 5 bases, with 10 bases between them. The CDR3 totals 11 residues. CDR1 and CDR2 (germline): DFQATT, SNEGSKA (reference sequence). CDR3 sequence: CSAAGFETQYF. CDR3 sequence (DNA): TGCAGTGCCGCGGGCTTCGAGACCCAGTACTTC.

This clone showed up just once. The chain employs TRBV30 and TRBJ2-5; D is unresolved. The CDR3 is 10 amino acids. The germline V and J ends were trimmed by 0 bases and 5 bases, with 1 base remaining between them. Per the germline V gene, CDR1 is GTSNPN and CDR2 is SVGIG (reference sequence). CDR3 protein: CAWSVETQYF. The CDR3 DNA reads TGTGCCTGGAGTGTGGAGACCCAGTACTTC.

J is TRBJ1-2 and V is TRBV5-4, with 7 bases identical to TRBD1. CDR1 and CDR2 from the germline V gene are SGHNT and YYREEE (reference sequence). This CDR3 has 15 residues. J lost 3 bases, V lost 0 bases, and 5 bases had no gene match. The CDR3 reads CASSLVQGIDYGYTF. CDR3 in DNA: TGTGCCAGCAGCTTGGTACAGGGGATTGACTATGGCTACACCTTC.

This rearrangement joins TRBV7-2 to TRBJ1-1, with D possibly matching TRBD1 (6 bases). This CDR3 contains 14 residues. Deletions cut 5 bases from V and 1 base from J, with 11 bases between. Germline CDR1 SGHTA, CDR2 FQGNSA. The CDR3 DNA reads as TGTGCCAGCAGCCTGGACAGAACGAACACTGAAGCTTTCTTT. Protein product: CASSLDRTNTEAFF. The full variable domain, in which reference TRBV7-2 and TRBJ1-1 provide the parts outside the CDR3, is GAGVSQSPSNKVTEKGKDVELRCDPISGHTALYWYRQSLGQGLEFLIYFQGNSAPDKSGLPSDRFSAERTGGSVSTLTIQRTQQEDSAVYLCASSLDRTNTEAFFGQGTRLTVV.

The chain carries TRBV6-5 and TRBJ1-1, with 8 bases lining up with TRBD1. Trimming at V came to 7 bases and at J to 6 bases, leaving 10 bases not matched to a gene. Germline CDR1 reads MNHEY; CDR2 reads SVGAGI. The CDR3 extends over 14 amino acids. The CDR3 DNA follows: TGTGCCAGCACTATAGGACAGGGTTGGGCTGAAGCTTTCTTT. Residues: CASTIGQGWAEAFF.

The chain links TRBV3-1 (or the pseudogene TRBV3-2) to TRBJ2-7; TRBD1 matches 8 bases. Trimming cost V 4 bases and J 3 bases; bases outside gene matches: 11. Germline CDR1 and CDR2: LGHDT and YNNKEL (reference sequence). CDR3 length: 16 amino acids. The CDR3 DNA reads as TGTGCCAGCAGCCGGAGTCCAGTTACAGGGGGCTACGAGCAGTACTTC. Protein sequence: CASSRSPVTGGYEQYF.

The chain combines TRBV30 with TRBJ2-1; D is possibly TRBD2 (6 bases). The CDR3 is 14 residues long. CDR1 and CDR2 from the germline V gene are GTSNPN and SVGIG (reference sequence). V was trimmed by 3 bases and J by 4 bases, leaving 13 bases between them. The DNA of the CDR3 is TGTGCCTGGAGCCGGGGGTTAGGGTACAATGAGCAGTTCTTC. Its translation is CAWSRGLGYNEQFF.

The V gene is TRBV24-1, the J gene TRBJ1-2; 8 bases map to TRBD1. Trimming at V came to 4 bases and at J to 8 bases, leaving 5 bases not matched to a gene. The CDR3 has 13 amino acids. Germline V gene data show CDR1 as KGHDR and CDR2 as SFDVKD. The chain's CDR3 is CATSDRTGKGYTF. The CDR3 DNA sequence: TGTGCCACCAGTGACCGGACAGGGAAGGGCTACACCTTC.

The chain carries TRBV9 and TRBJ2-3; 7 positions agree with TRBD2. With V trimmed by 4 bases and J by 4 bases, 6 bases remained unmatched. The germline V gene has CDR1 SGDLS and CDR2 YYNGEE. The CDR3 is made up of 14 amino acids. The CDR3 loop is CASSPRLAADTQYF. CDR3 DNA sequence: TGTGCCAGCAGCCCGCGACTAGCCGCAGATACGCAGTATTTT.

The CDR3 bases are TGTGCCAGCAGTGCAAATCTGGCTAGCGGGTCCACAGATACGCAGTATTTT. Translation: CASSANLASGSTDTQYF. The V and J genes are TRBV2 and TRBJ2-3; 8 bases line up with TRBD2. Germline-derived CDR1 and CDR2 are SNHLY and FYNNEI. The CDR3 extends over 17 amino acids. After removal of 4 bases from V and 2 bases from J, the junction contained 11 bases not matched to a gene.

This clone has only a few counts. The chain links TRBV4-2 to TRBJ1-1, with D tentatively TRBD1 (5 bases). The CDR3 has 12 residues. The V end was cut by 4 bases, the J end by 6 bases, with 9 bases between. Germline CDR1 reads LGHNA; CDR2 reads YNFKEQ. The CDR3 region has the DNA TGTGCCAGCAGCCCCCGGGGGGCTGAAGCTTTCTTT. It yields the protein CASSPRGAEAFF.

This chain's CDR3 is CASGFGTAYGYTF. The CDR3 DNA is TGTGCTAGTGGTTTTGGGACAGCCTATGGCTACACCTTC. This chain joins TRBV12-5 and TRBJ1-2, with 7 bases aligning to TRBD1. Per germline, CDR1 LGHNT and CDR2 FRNRAP. Trimming took 3 bases from V and 4 from J; bases not matched to a gene: 2. The CDR3 covers 13 residues.

The gene calls are TRBV6-5 and TRBJ2-7, with D tentatively TRBD1 (6 bases). The V end was cut by 7 bases, the J end by 4 bases, with 17 bases between. Germline-derived CDR1 and CDR2 are MNHEY and SVGAGI. The CDR3 runs 14 residues. CDR3 DNA: TGTGCCAGCACCAGCCGACAGGCCCGATACGAGCAGTACTTC. This codes for CASTSRQARYEQYF.

In this sample, this clone is medium-sized. V gene TRBV6-1 combines with J gene TRBJ2-7; possibly TRBD2 for D (5 bases). This CDR3 has 15 amino acids. With 1 base removed from V and 3 bases from J, the gap between germline ends came to 13 bases. CDR1 is MNHNS and CDR2 is SASEGT in the germline V gene. DNA for the CDR3: TGTGCCAGCAGTGAAGGCTGGCTTGCGGGCTACGAGCAGTACTTC. As protein: CASSEGWLAGYEQYF.

The J gene is TRBJ1-6, the V gene TRBV5-4; a weak D match, TRBD1 (6 bases). V shed 4 bases and J shed 11 bases, with 22 bases lying between them. Per the germline V gene, CDR1 is SGHNT and CDR2 is YYREEE (reference sequence). The CDR3 spans 16 residues. CDR3 DNA: TGTGCCAGCAGCCGAACCATTTTCGGGGGCGTAACACCCCTCCACTTT. Its translation is CASSRTIFGGVTPLHF.